The 27 T cell receptor beta chains below were found in one sample sequenced in a study of OX40 agonist ivuxolimab in advanced cancers. TCRdb's copy holds only in-frame clones and misses some; the assay was immunoSEQ multiplex PCR. Of tens of thousands of clones in the sample, 82% are singletons; the top ten hold 2% to 2.5%. Source: CD4+ or CD8+ T cells sorted from blood, taken in a trial of the OX40 agonist ivuxolimab. The receptors here all came from an adult with an advanced solid tumor such as melanoma, head and neck, liver or kidney cancer.

CDR3 nucleotide sequence: TGCGCCAGCAGCTTGGGAGGGACTAGCGGGGCTTACAATGAGCAGTTCTTC. Protein product: CASSLGGTSGAYNEQFF. The V and J genes are TRBV5-1 and TRBJ2-1, with 13 bases fitting TRBD2. CDR1 is SGHRS and CDR2 is YFSETQ in the germline V gene. The CDR3 extends over 17 amino acids. Trimming took 0 bases from V and 4 from J; bases not matched to a gene: 4.

The chain joins TRBV29-1 to TRBJ2-7; D gene ambiguous. Looked up from germline, CDR1 is SQVTM and CDR2 is ANQGSEA. The V end was cut by 6 bases, the J end by 1 base, with 10 bases between. The CDR3 runs 12 residues. CDR3 sequence: CSVADGSYEQYF. DNA of the CDR3: TGCAGCGTCGCTGACGGTTCCTACGAGCAGTACTTC.

The genes are TRBV29-1 and TRBJ1-3; D is ambiguous. Germline assignment: CDR1 SQVTM and CDR2 ANQGSEA. CDR3 size: 13 residues. V was trimmed by 6 bases and J by 0 bases, leaving 9 bases between them. The CDR3 protein is CSVRRSSGNTIYF. CDR3 DNA sequence: TGCAGCGTGAGGCGTTCCTCTGGAAACACCATATATTTT.

The chain combines TRBV5-8 with TRBJ1-2; D not resolved. V dropped 4 bases and J dropped 3 bases, with 22 bases sitting between them. CDR3 length equals 17 residues. CDR1 and CDR2 from the germline V gene are SGHTS and YDEGEE. CDR3 protein: CASSTGSTFGLDYGYTF. The CDR3, as DNA: TGTGCCAGCAGCACCGGGTCGACGTTTGGGCTCGACTATGGCTACACCTTC.

The rearrangement joins TRBV6-5 to TRBJ2-7, with 9 bases lining up with TRBD1. This CDR3 has 14 residues. Germline V gives CDR1 MNHEY, CDR2 SVGAGI. V lost 6 bases, J lost 5 bases, and 8 bases stayed unmatched. The CDR3 reads CASRKTGGFDEQYF. Written as DNA, the CDR3 is TGTGCCAGCAGGAAAACAGGGGGCTTTGACGAGCAGTACTTC.

The chain recombines TRBV7-8 with TRBJ2-6; D is tentatively TRBD1 or TRBD2 (5 bases each). CDR1 and CDR2 (germline): SGHVS, FQNEAQ. The ends were cut back, 3 bases at V and 0 bases at J, with 15 bases in the middle. This CDR3 spans 18 amino acids. The CDR3 here is CASSLRPKGTSGANVLTF. The CDR3 DNA reads TGTGCCAGCAGCTTGCGACCCAAAGGGACCTCTGGGGCCAACGTCCTGACTTTC.

The chain's CDR3 is CASSLTGSSGNTIYF. CDR3 DNA: TGTGCCAGTAGTCTTACAGGCTCCTCTGGAAACACCATATATTTT. The genes are TRBV19 and TRBJ1-3; D is possibly TRBD1 (5 bases). The CDR3 runs to 15 residues. V lost 5 bases and J 0 bases, leaving 11 bases between the germline ends. Germline assignment: CDR1 LNHDA and CDR2 SQIVND (reference sequence).

This clone showed up just a few times. The chain employs TRBV30 and TRBJ1-1; D is uncertain. Looked up from germline, CDR1 is GTSNPN and CDR2 is SVGIG (reference sequence). The CDR3 loop spans 13 amino acids. Trimming took 5 bases from V and 0 from J, leaving 10 bases between them. The CDR3 region is CAWGKEMNTEAFF. In nucleotides, the CDR3 is TGTGCCTGGGGGAAGGAGATGAACACTGAAGCTTTCTTT.

The rearrangement links TRBV28 to TRBJ2-1, with 12 bases lining up with TRBD2. Germline V gives CDR1 MDHEN, CDR2 SYDVKM. This CDR3 spans 16 amino acids. Trimming removed 6 bases from V and 9 bases from J; junction bases left unmatched: 12. CDR3 loop: CASRTGTSGYFSEQFF. CDR3 in DNA: TGTGCCAGCAGAACCGGGACTAGCGGGTATTTTAGTGAGCAGTTCTTC.

CDR3 region: CASRKLGQGIYEQYF. CDR3 in DNA: TGTGCCAGCAGGAAACTCGGACAGGGAATATACGAGCAGTACTTC. The rearrangement links TRBV27 to TRBJ2-7; 8 bases agree with TRBD1. The CDR3 is 15 amino acids. V was pared by 6 bases and J by 4 bases, with 11 bases of the junction left unmatched. CDR1 is MNHEY and CDR2 is SMNVEV in the germline V gene (reference sequence).

This clone was detected a few times. The rearrangement joins TRBV14 to TRBJ2-1; unclear D gene. Germline loops: CDR1 SGHDN, CDR2 FVKESK. The CDR3 extends over 18 amino acids. With 1 base removed from V and 6 bases from J, the gap between germline ends came to 22 bases. The CDR3 sequence is CASSQVPFGSEIRNEQFF. The CDR3 DNA is TGTGCCAGCAGCCAAGTCCCCTTTGGCAGCGAGATCCGCAATGAGCAGTTCTTC.

With respect to this clone: Distinct nucleotide sequences in the sample also encode this CDR3. V gene TRBV11-3 combines with J gene TRBJ1-3; 9 bases agree with TRBD1. Germline values: CDR1 SGHNT, CDR2 YENEEA. CDR3 size: 15 residues. Trimming took 5 bases from V and 2 from J; bases not matched to a gene: 4. The CDR3 reads CASSPGQGPGNTIYF. The CDR3 DNA reads as TGTGCCAGCAGCCCCGGACAGGGGCCTGGAAACACCATATATTTT.

J is TRBJ2-6 and V is TRBV2; D is perhaps TRBD1 or TRBD2 (5 bases each). There are 16 residues in the CDR3. V lost 8 bases to trimming and J lost 0 bases, with 14 bases between them. Germline V gene lookup returns CDR1 SNHLY and CDR2 FYNNEI. The chain's CDR3 is CASAAGGGSGANVLTF. In nucleotides, the CDR3 is TGTGCCAGCGCTGCGGGTGGGGGCTCTGGGGCCAACGTCCTGACTTTC. Full variable domain (remainder filled in from reference TRBV2 and TRBJ2-6): EPEVTQTPSHQVTQMGQEVILRCVPISNHLYFYWYRQILGQKVEFLVSFYNNEISEKSEIFDDQFSVERPDGSNFTLKIRSTKLEDSAMYFCASAAGGGSGANVLTFGAGSRLTVL.

The rearrangement uses TRBV11-3 and TRBJ2-7; possibly TRBD1 or TRBD2 for D (6 bases each). The germline V gene encodes CDR1 SGHNT and CDR2 YENEEA. Trimming shortened V by 5 bases and J by 0 bases, and 11 bases separated the two germline ends. This CDR3 is built from 14 residues. The CDR3 is CASSPEGDSYEQYF. The CDR3 DNA sequence: TGTGCCAGCAGCCCGGAGGGGGACTCCTACGAGCAGTACTTC.

Points on this clone: The sample has other DNA sequences that encode this CDR3 too. This chain uses TRBV28 with TRBJ2-3; D gene unclear. V gave up 3 bases and J gave up 5 bases, with 6 bases separating them. Germline CDR1 MDHEN, CDR2 SYDVKM. CDR3 length equals 12 residues. CDR3 in amino acids: CASSFLVDTQYF. The DNA for the CDR3 is TGTGCCAGCAGTTTCTTGGTAGATACGCAGTATTTT.

This clone showed up just a few times. The genes are TRBV19 and TRBJ1-2; tentative D call: TRBD1 (5 bases). V lost 9 bases and J lost 7, with 18 bases in between. The CDR3 sequence is 13 residues long. The germline CDR1 and CDR2 sequences are LNHDA and SQIVND (reference sequence). CDR3 in amino acids: CASRLGPGRGYTF. The CDR3, as DNA: TGTGCCAGCAGACTGGGACCGGGGCGTGGCTACACCTTC.

The V call is TRBV19, the J call TRBJ2-1, with D hard to call. V shed 3 bases and J shed 0 bases, with 9 bases lying between them. The germline V gene has CDR1 LNHDA and CDR2 SQIVND (reference sequence). The CDR3 totals 15 residues. CDR3 sequence (DNA): TGTGCCAGTAGTATGTTCTCTGGCTCCTACAATGAGCAGTTCTTC. This codes for CASSMFSGSYNEQFF. The whole variable domain, remainder taken from reference TRBV19 and TRBJ2-1, is DGGITQSPKYLFRKEGQNVTLSCEQNLNHDAMYWYRQDPGQGLRLIYYSQIVNDFQKGDIAEGYSVSREKKESFPLTVTSAQKNPTAFYLCASSMFSGSYNEQFFGPGTRLTVL.

This chain joins TRBV7-9 and TRBJ2-2; 7 nucleotides align to TRBD2. The V and J ends lost 4 bases and 4 bases, in that order; junction bases with no gene match: 6. The CDR3 contains 15 residues. CDR1 and CDR2 (germline): SEHNR, FQNEAQ (reference sequence). The CDR3, as DNA: TGTGCCAGCAGCTCTCCGGGACTACGCACCGGGGAGCTGTTTTTT. Its protein product is CASSSPGLRTGELFF.

The chain has TRBV9 and TRBJ2-3; D is uncertain. Germline-derived CDR1 and CDR2 are SGDLS and YYNGEE. Trimming stripped 6 bases from V and 1 base from J, with 18 bases between. The CDR3 is 16 amino acids. The CDR3 is CASTVSAGFGTDTQYF. DNA for the CDR3: TGTGCCAGCACAGTATCCGCAGGCTTCGGCACAGATACGCAGTATTTT.

The V and J genes are TRBV28 and TRBJ1-1; D is undetermined. The CDR3 extends over 14 amino acids. Trimming stripped 7 bases from V and 4 bases from J, with 16 bases between. Germline CDR1 is MDHEN and CDR2 is SYDVKM. The CDR3 reads CASTPPASSTEAFF. In DNA, the CDR3 is TGTGCCAGCACCCCCCCGGCATCAAGCACTGAAGCTTTCTTT. Full variable domain (remainder filled in from reference TRBV28 and TRBJ1-1): DVKVTQSSRYLVKRTGEKVFLECVQDMDHENMFWYRQDPGLGLRLIYFSYDVKMKEKGDIPEGYSVSREKKERFSLILESASTNQTSMYLCASTPPASSTEAFFGQGTRLTVV.

The chain links TRBV30 to TRBJ1-2; 9 bases fit TRBD1. V shed 0 bases, J shed 2 bases, and the junction held 13 bases outside the gene matches. The CDR3 sequence is 18 residues long. Germline assignment: CDR1 GTSNPN and CDR2 SVGIG (reference sequence). The CDR3 reads CAWSVLTGGVRLNYGYTF. CDR3 sequence (DNA): TGTGCCTGGAGTGTACTCACAGGGGGCGTAAGATTAAACTATGGCTACACCTTC.

Only one count was recorded for this clone. The rearrangement joins TRBV11-2 to TRBJ1-3, with D possibly matching TRBD1 (6 bases). Germline-derived CDR1 and CDR2 are SGHAT and FQNNGV. Trimming pared 5 bases from V and 2 bases from J, leaving 10 bases between. The CDR3 extends over 14 amino acids. As DNA, the CDR3 is TGTGCCAGCAGCCCAACAGGGACTGGAAACACCATATATTTT. It codes for CASSPTGTGNTIYF. The full variable domain, in which reference TRBV11-2 and TRBJ1-3 provide the parts outside the CDR3, is EAGVAQSPRYKIIEKRQSVAFWCNPISGHATLYWYQQILGQGPKLLIQFQNNGVVDDSQLPKDRFSAERLKGVDSTLKIQPAKLEDSAVYLCASSPTGTGNTIYFGEGSWLTVV.

The chain couples TRBV9 to TRBJ1-5, with 8 bases aligning to TRBD1. Trimming cost V 7 bases and J 4 bases; bases outside gene matches: 7. Germline V gene data show CDR1 as SGDLS and CDR2 as YYNGEE. The length of the CDR3 is 14 residues. The CDR3 DNA sequence: TGTGCCAGCGGTGAACAGGGGGGGAATCAGCCCCAGCATTTT. It codes for CASGEQGGNQPQHF.

V and J are TRBV10-1 and TRBJ1-6; TRBD1 is a possible D gene (5 bases). V was clipped by 3 bases and J by 9 bases, with 9 bases between them. The CDR3 is 13 residues long. Germline V gene data show CDR1 as WNHNN and CDR2 as SYGVQD (reference sequence). The CDR3, as DNA: TGCGCCAGCAGTGAAAGGACACTTTCACCCCTCCACTTT. This sequence encodes CASSERTLSPLHF.

This rearrangement joins TRBV7-9 to TRBJ2-3; weak D call: TRBD1 (6 bases). V was clipped by 5 bases and J by 6 bases, with 21 bases between them. CDR1 and CDR2 from the germline V gene are SEHNR and FQNEAQ (reference sequence). The CDR3 extends over 16 amino acids. The CDR3 loop reads CASSATTGQGADTQYF. The CDR3, as DNA: TGTGCCAGCAGCGCAACGACAGGACAAGGTGCCGATACGCAGTATTTT.

The J gene is TRBJ1-1, the V gene TRBV7-9; D is uncertain. CDR1 SEHNR and CDR2 FQNEAQ come from the germline V gene (reference sequence). The CDR3 is 13 amino acids. V was clipped by 2 bases and J by 4 bases, with 8 bases between them. The DNA for the CDR3 is TGTGCCAGCAGCTTAAACTTTCGCACTGAAGCTTTCTTT. Translation: CASSLNFRTEAFF.

V is TRBV6-4 and J is TRBJ1-5, with D hard to call. Germline V gene sequence: CDR1 MRHNA, CDR2 SNTAGT. Between the trimmed V and J ends, which lost 3 bases and 5 bases, there was a span of 8 bases. The CDR3 totals 13 residues. This CDR3 reads CASSEGPDQPQHF. CDR3 sequence (DNA): TGTGCCAGCAGTGAAGGGCCTGATCAGCCCCAGCATTTT.